This T cell receptor beta chain emerged from a study of blood T cells in healthy people across ages. Whenever a sample was processed, at least 7 million PBMCs were isolated. Trimming cost V 2 bases and J 2 bases, with 12 bases left between them. The CDR3 consists of 14 residues. CDR1 DFQATT and CDR2 SNEGSKA come from the germline V gene (reference sequence). A second PCR of roughly 6 to 12 cycles used a sample-barcoded 5' primer and a J-beta primer mix. Carrying 12 random nucleotides, a template-switch adaptor labeled each individual cDNA molecule. TCRdb reprocessed the 5' RACE reads with MiXCR, giving one entry per CDR3 protein. The repertoire holds 800,000 or so distinct CDR3 sequences, with 20% to 25% as singletons. This clonotype was detected only a few times. The antigen remains unidentified. Study-level points and caveats: Unknown donor CMV status possibly confounded expanded clonotype changes.

This same sample was also taken into another study, of T cells of mothers and their children. As that study records: Within related and unrelated pairs, thymic selection shapes TCR recombination output in a similar way.

This sequence originates from a boy younger than 18 in good health. The chain combines TRBV20-1 with TRBJ1-1; D ambiguous. The sample comprised blood. CDR3 amino acids: CSARWAATNTEAFF. CDR3 in DNA: TGCAGTGCTAGATGGGCGGCTACTAACACTGAAGCTTTCTTT.